These 21 T cell receptor beta chains share one sample of origin, sequenced in a study of cytomegalovirus exposure and HLA in healthy donors (dated by TCRdb to 2016 to 2017). The method was the immunoSEQ multiplex PCR assay. A mixture of 60 forward primers for TCR Vbeta segments and 13 reverse primers for TCR Jbeta segments was used in the multiplex PCR. This immuneACCESS table, as held by TCRdb, lists in-frame sequences with V and J called but not all clones. Of the missing ones, under half trace to an unresolved V gene in checked studies; the others have no known cause. This sample is represented by 90,000 to 120,000 clones; around 67% of them were singletons. The top ten clonotypes cover approximately 14% of the sample. Material for sequencing was PBMCs. These receptors came from a middle-aged woman in good health and CMV-seropositive.

The rearrangement links TRBV6-5 to TRBJ2-7; no clear D. Trimming removed 0 bases at V and 2 bases at J, with 14 bases between. The CDR3 runs to 16 residues. Germline V CDR1 and CDR2: MNHEY, SVGAGI. CDR3 loop: CASSYSKFPTTYEQYF. The CDR3 nucleotides read TGTGCCAGCAGTTACTCTAAATTTCCCACAACCTACGAGCAGTACTTC.

The rearrangement uses TRBV7-2 and TRBJ2-7, with 8 bases matching TRBD2. Looked up from germline, CDR1 is SGHTA and CDR2 is FQGNSA. J gave up 3 bases and V 3 bases, and 7 bases lay outside the gene matches. There are 15 residues in the CDR3. The CDR3 loop reads CASSLRAGGFYEQYF. The CDR3 DNA reads TGTGCCAGCAGCTTGAGGGCGGGGGGCTTCTACGAGCAGTACTTC.

This clone appeared a few times. The chain uses TRBV29-1 and TRBJ2-1; 10 nucleotides align to TRBD2. The CDR3 consists of 14 residues. Germline V gene sequence: CDR1 SQVTM, CDR2 ANQGSEA. The V and J ends lost 6 bases and 6 bases, in that order; junction bases with no gene match: 8. The CDR3, as DNA: TGCAGCGTAGGAAGCGGGGGGGCCATCAATGAGCAGTTCTTC. Protein sequence: CSVGSGGAINEQFF.

The rearrangement uses TRBV21-1 and TRBJ1-5; TRBD1, the table's D call, lacks a check against the DNA. TRBV21-1 is described as a pseudogene. This CDR3 is built from 20 residues. CDR3 in amino acids: CASSFDGGTGGNYSNQPQHF. The DNA of the CDR3 is TGTGCCAGCAGCTTTGATGGGGGGACAGGGGGAAACTATAGCAATCAGCCCCAGCATTTT.

This clone appeared once. The chain joins TRBV7-9 to TRBJ1-4; D ambiguous. The germline CDR1 and CDR2 sequences are SEHNR and FQNEAQ (reference sequence). The CDR3 totals 14 residues. V lost 5 bases to trimming and J lost 7 bases, with 14 bases between them. In DNA, the CDR3 is TGTGCCAGCAGCCGGCTGAGTGAGGGTGAAAAACTGTTTTTT. Translation: CASSRLSEGEKLFF.

The chain links TRBV27 to TRBJ1-6; no definite D call. Germline CDR1 reads MNHEY; CDR2 reads SMNVEV (reference sequence). With 3 bases removed from V and 4 bases from J, the gap between germline ends came to 10 bases. This CDR3 has 15 amino acids. The chain's CDR3 is CASSLIPGYNSPLHF. The DNA of the CDR3 is TGTGCCAGCAGTTTGATTCCGGGATATAATTCACCCCTCCACTTT.

This clone was detected only a few times. The gene calls are TRBV29-1 and TRBJ2-5; 15 bases are shared with TRBD2. The CDR3 spans 15 residues. The V and J ends lost 6 bases and 4 bases, in that order; junction bases with no gene match: 6. Per germline, CDR1 SQVTM and CDR2 ANQGSEA. In nucleotides, the CDR3 is TGCAGCGTGAGGACTAGCGGGGGGGCATTAGAGACCCAGTACTTC. This gives the protein CSVRTSGGALETQYF. Full variable domain (outside the CDR3, taken from reference TRBV29-1 and TRBJ2-5): SAVISQKPSRDICQRGTSLTIQCQVDSQVTMMFWYRQQPGQSLTLIATANQGSEATYESGFVIDKFPISRPNLTFSTLTVSNMSPEDSSIYLCSVRTSGGALETQYFGPGTRLLVL.

This clone appeared a few times. CDR3 DNA sequence: TGTGCCAGCAGTACATCACAGGGGAAAAATCAGCCCCAGCATTTT. Translation gives CASSTSQGKNQPQHF. The chain joins TRBV28 to TRBJ1-5, with 7 bases matching TRBD1. Unmatched junction bases numbered 8, after V lost 5 bases and J lost 4 bases. This CDR3 spans 15 amino acids. CDR1 and CDR2 from the germline V gene are MDHEN and SYDVKM. The whole variable domain, remainder taken from reference TRBV28 and TRBJ1-5, is DVKVTQSSRYLVKRTGEKVFLECVQDMDHENMFWYRQDPGLGLRLIYFSYDVKMKEKGDIPEGYSVSREKKERFSLILESASTNQTSMYLCASSTSQGKNQPQHFGDGTRLSIL.

This clone was picked up a small number of times. V is TRBV7-9 and J is TRBJ1-3, with D perhaps TRBD1 (6 bases). Germline CDR1 is SEHNR and CDR2 is FQNEAQ (reference sequence). The CDR3 spans 14 residues. Trimming pared 5 bases from V and 2 bases from J, leaving 10 bases between. Written as DNA, the CDR3 is TGTGCCAGCAGCCTACAGGGAGCTGGAAACACCATATATTTT. This gives the protein CASSLQGAGNTIYF.

The J gene is TRBJ1-1, the V gene TRBV7-9; D possibly corresponds to TRBD1 (5 bases). Trimming stripped 1 base from V and 1 base from J, with 7 bases between. Germline V lookup: CDR1 SEHNR, CDR2 FQNEAQ (reference sequence). The CDR3 consists of 14 residues. In DNA, the CDR3 is TGTGCCAGCAGCTTAGGACAGTCGAACACTGAAGCTTTCTTT. It encodes CASSLGQSNTEAFF.

This chain joins TRBV5-1 and TRBJ2-5; D might be TRBD2 (5 bases). This CDR3 contains 13 residues. Per the germline V gene, CDR1 is SGHRS and CDR2 is YFSETQ. V was pared by 0 bases and J by 4 bases, with 7 bases between. This CDR3 reads CASSLAGGETQYF. CDR3 bases: TGCGCCAGCAGCTTGGCAGGAGGAGAGACCCAGTACTTC.

The gene calls are TRBV10-3 and TRBJ2-7; weak D call: TRBD1 (6 bases). The CDR3 is 16 amino acids. Trimming shortened V by 2 bases and J by 0 bases, and 14 bases separated the two germline ends. Germline V gene data show CDR1 as ENHRY and CDR2 as SYGVKD. The CDR3 nucleotides read TGTGCCATCAGTGAGAGGGGCAGGGGTCCCTCCTACGAGCAGTACTTC. This encodes CAISERGRGPSYEQYF.

CDR3 loop: CAWRTALATNEKLFF. The CDR3 DNA is TGTGCCTGGCGGACAGCCCTTGCAACTAATGAAAAACTGTTTTTT. The gene calls are TRBV30 and TRBJ1-4; TRBD1 might be the D (6 bases). Trimming stripped 5 bases from V and 0 bases from J, with 13 bases between. The CDR3 totals 15 residues. Germline V CDR1 and CDR2: GTSNPN, SVGIG (reference sequence).

The chain joins TRBV7-9 to TRBJ1-2; 7 bases are shared with TRBD1. CDR3 length: 15 residues. J gave up 8 bases and V 4 bases, and 13 bases lay outside the gene matches. CDR1 SEHNR and CDR2 FQNEAQ come from the germline V gene (reference sequence). CDR3 residues: CASSSGPTTGKGYTF. CDR3 DNA: TGTGCCAGCAGCTCCGGACCCACGACAGGGAAAGGCTACACCTTC.

This clone occurred a few times. The sample carries other DNA sequences with the same CDR3. The V gene is TRBV5-1, the J gene TRBJ1-2; the match to TRBD1 covers 8 bases. CDR3 length equals 13 residues. The J segment lost 8 bases and the V segment lost 0 bases, leaving 3 bases of the junction unmatched. Germline V gives CDR1 SGHRS, CDR2 YFSETQ. CDR3 protein: CASSLEQGAGYTF. The CDR3 nucleotides are TGCGCCAGCAGCTTGGAGCAGGGGGCGGGCTACACCTTC.

The chain links TRBV29-1 to TRBJ2-7, with unresolved D. Per germline, CDR1 SQVTM and CDR2 ANQGSEA. The V end lost 7 bases, the J end lost 4 bases, and 20 bases lay between the germline ends. The CDR3 has 14 residues. CDR3 bases: TGCAGCGCCCTCGGAGAGGAAAGCCTTTACGAGCAGTACTTC. Amino acids: CSALGEESLYEQYF.

The V gene is TRBV9, the J gene TRBJ2-2; D is perhaps TRBD2 (6 bases). The V and J ends lost 2 bases and 1 base respectively, with 6 bases between them. Germline values: CDR1 SGDLS, CDR2 YYNGEE. The CDR3 contains 14 residues. For the CDR3, the DNA is TGTGCCAGCAGCGTCGGGGGGAACACCGGGGAGCTGTTTTTT. As protein: CASSVGGNTGELFF.

The V call is TRBV30, the J call TRBJ1-5, with no clear D. Trimming took 2 bases from V and 6 from J, leaving 11 bases between them. Germline loops: CDR1 GTSNPN, CDR2 SVGIG (reference sequence). The CDR3 spans 13 residues. The CDR3 DNA sequence: TGTGCCTGGAGTAAGAGGTTAGGTCAGCCCCAGCATTTT. Its translation is CAWSKRLGQPQHF.

This clone was seen more than once but under ten times. The rearrangement joins TRBV27 to TRBJ1-4; D gene unclear. Germline values: CDR1 MNHEY, CDR2 SMNVEV (reference sequence). V lost 6 bases, J lost 7 bases, and 12 bases lay in between. The CDR3 is 13 amino acids. The CDR3 loop reads CASSRAGGEKLFF. The CDR3 DNA is TGTGCCAGCAGCCGGGCCGGAGGTGAAAAACTGTTTTTT.

The chain combines TRBV30 with TRBJ1-2; the D is unclear. The CDR3 totals 13 residues. The germline gives CDR1 GTSNPN, CDR2 SVGIG (reference sequence). Between the trimmed V and J ends, which lost 0 bases and 3 bases, there was a span of 8 bases. The CDR3 sequence is CAWSVSVDYGYTF. The CDR3, as DNA: TGTGCCTGGAGTGTATCGGTGGACTATGGCTACACCTTC.

The gene calls are TRBV28 and TRBJ2-7; tentative D call: TRBD2 (6 bases). The V gene lost 7 bases and the J gene lost 4 bases, with 17 bases spanning the gap. The CDR3 totals 14 residues. The germline CDR1 and CDR2 sequences are MDHEN and SYDVKM. For the CDR3, the DNA is TGTGCCAGCACCATAGACGGAGGGATTTACGAGCAGTACTTC. Translation: CASTIDGGIYEQYF.